The 21 T cell receptor beta chains presented below share a single source sample, sequenced in a study of molecular identifiers for immune sequencing clone quantification. TCRdb reanalysed the PCR reads using MiXCR and keeps one entry per CDR3 protein. The sample includes some 650,000 distinct CDR3 sequences, 15% to 20% of them seen just once. Sequencing input: naive CD8+ T cells from blood, with Jurkat cell RNA spiked in. The sample's subset: FACS-sorted CD8+CD4-CCR7+CD45RA+ naive T cells. These receptors were obtained from a human donor in good health. Some libraries in this study had Jurkat cell RNA spiked in.

This clonotype showed up just a few times. The rearrangement joins TRBV5-4 to TRBJ2-7; the D gene could be TRBD1 or TRBD2 (5 bases each). Per germline, CDR1 SGHNT and CDR2 YYREEE (reference sequence). This CDR3 contains 13 residues. V shed 2 bases and J shed 6 bases, with 12 bases lying between them. CDR3 region: CASSFEGPAEQYF. DNA of the CDR3: TGTGCCAGCAGCTTTGAGGGACCTGCCGAGCAGTACTTC.

This clonotype came up many times. V usage is TRBV25-1 and J usage is TRBJ2-6; D gene ambiguous. V was clipped by 7 bases and J by 0 bases, with 10 bases between them. CDR1 and CDR2 (germline): MGHDK, SYGVNS. The CDR3 totals 15 residues. In DNA form, the CDR3 reads TGTGCCAGCAAAGCCGGAGCCTCTGGGGCCAACGTCCTGACTTTC. It translates to CASKAGASGANVLTF. The full variable domain, its missing parts supplied by reference TRBV25-1 and TRBJ2-6, is EADIYQTPRYLVIGTGKKITLECSQTMGHDKMYWYQQDPGMELHLIHYSYGVNSTEKGDLSSESTVSRIRTEHFPLTLESARPSHTSQYLCASKAGASGANVLTFGAGSRLTVL.

To note about this clonotype: A much larger clone lies a single base off, so this may be a read error. J is TRBJ1-5 and V is TRBV20-1; no reliable D call. In germline, CDR1 is DFQATT, CDR2 SNEGSKA (reference sequence). The CDR3 has 13 residues. The CDR3: CSVREGVNQPQHF. For the CDR3, the DNA is TGCAGTGTTAGAGAGGGTGTAAATCAGCCCCAGCATTTT.

There are many counts of this clonotype. The chain combines TRBV7-8 with TRBJ1-5; D remains unclear. The CDR3 loop spans 15 amino acids. V was shortened by 1 base and J by 0 bases, with 7 bases between the two germline ends. Germline V gene data show CDR1 as SGHVS and CDR2 as FQNEAQ. The CDR3 reads CASSLGTASNQPQHF. CDR3 DNA sequence: TGTGCCAGCAGCTTAGGGACCGCTAGCAATCAGCCCCAGCATTTT. The full variable domain, its missing parts supplied by reference TRBV7-8 and TRBJ1-5, is GAGVSQSPRYKVAKRGQDVALRCDPISGHVSLFWYQQALGQGPEFLTYFQNEAQLDKSGLPSDRFFAERPEGSVSTLKIQRTQQEDSAVYLCASSLGTASNQPQHFGDGTRLSIL.

This clonotype was seen more than once but under ten times. CDR3 bases: TGTGCCAGTAGTATTAGTTCCTGGCCCCAGCATTTT. Residues: CASSISSWPQHF. The chain has TRBV19 and TRBJ1-5; D ambiguous. CDR1 and CDR2 from the germline V gene are LNHDA and SQIVND (reference sequence). CDR3 size: 12 residues. V lost 3 bases and J 9 bases, leaving 9 bases between the germline ends. Drawing the rest from reference TRBV19 and TRBJ1-5, the complete variable domain is DGGITQSPKYLFRKEGQNVTLSCEQNLNHDAMYWYRQDPGQGLRLIYYSQIVNDFQKGDIAEGYSVSREKKESFPLTVTSAQKNPTAFYLCASSISSWPQHFGDGTRLSIL.

This clonotype was seen ten or more times. The junction differs from germline at one of its ends, possibly a read error. The chain carries TRBV6-2 or TRBV6-3 and TRBJ2-7; D is unresolved. The CDR3 spans 8 residues. The germline gives CDR1 MNHEY, CDR2 SVGEGT. The DNA for the CDR3 is TGTGCCAGCAGTTCTACATTCTTC. It translates to CASSSTFF.

This rearrangement joins TRBV7-3 to TRBJ2-1, with D possibly matching TRBD1 (5 bases). Germline CDR1 and CDR2: SGHTA and FQGTGA. The CDR3 is made up of 18 amino acids. V was pared by 5 bases and J by 0 bases, with 20 bases between. CDR3 bases: TGTGCCAGCAGCGTCCCGACGGTGGGGCGAAACTCCTACAATGAGCAGTTCTTC. This encodes CASSVPTVGRNSYNEQFF.

This clonotype was counted at least ten times. The rearrangement uses TRBV13 and TRBJ2-6; no clear D gene. Germline V lookup: CDR1 PRHDT, CDR2 FYEKMQ (reference sequence). V was clipped by 1 base and J by 2 bases, with 6 bases between them. CDR3 length: 15 residues. The CDR3 DNA reads as TGTGCCAGCAGCTTAGAAGACCCTGGGGCCAACGTCCTGACTTTC. Encoded protein: CASSLEDPGANVLTF.

This clonotype was counted ten times or more. The V and J genes are TRBV5-6 and TRBJ1-1; 9 bases are shared with TRBD1. This CDR3 has 16 amino acids. Germline assignment: CDR1 SGHDT and CDR2 YYEEEE. V lost 4 bases and J lost 0; bases outside the gene matches: 7. For the CDR3, the DNA is TGTGCCAGCAGCGGGGGACAGGGCAGTATGAACACTGAAGCTTTCTTT. Amino acid sequence: CASSGGQGSMNTEAFF.

The chain links TRBV19 to TRBJ2-3; 8 bases map to TRBD2. V lost 4 bases and J lost 2; bases outside the gene matches: 8. CDR1 is LNHDA and CDR2 is SQIVND in the germline V gene (reference sequence). There are 16 residues in the CDR3. The CDR3 reads CASSSLSGGFTDTQYF. In DNA form, the CDR3 reads TGTGCCAGTAGTAGTCTCTCGGGGGGGTTCACAGATACGCAGTATTTT.

This clonotype was seen a few times. CDR3 DNA sequence: TGTGCCAGCAGCTTGGGACAGGGAGTTGGCTACACCTTC. This sequence encodes CASSLGQGVGYTF. This chain links TRBV5-6 with TRBJ1-2, with TRBD1 matching 7 bases. The CDR3 totals 13 residues. Germline V lookup: CDR1 SGHDT, CDR2 YYEEEE. V shed 0 bases and J 7 bases; nucleotides not matched to a gene: 3.

The chain uses TRBV5-1 and TRBJ1-2; 8 bases map to TRBD1. CDR3 size: 17 residues. Germline V lookup: CDR1 SGHRS, CDR2 YFSETQ. V shed 8 bases and J 5 bases; nucleotides not matched to a gene: 20. Here the CDR3 reads CASTWRPTGDFSYGYTF. In DNA, the CDR3 is TGCGCCAGTACGTGGCGTCCGACAGGGGATTTCTCTTATGGCTACACCTTC.

This clonotype was seen a handful of times. The V call is TRBV28, the J call TRBJ2-7, with D tentatively TRBD1 (7 bases). This CDR3 is 13 amino acids long. The V end lost 10 bases, the J end lost 4 bases, and 17 bases lay between the germline ends. The germline V gene has CDR1 MDHEN and CDR2 SYDVKM. The chain's CDR3 is CATHAGTEYEQYF. The CDR3 bases are TGTGCCACCCATGCGGGGACAGAGTACGAGCAGTACTTC. The full variable domain, with the rest looked up from reference TRBV28 and TRBJ2-7, is DVKVTQSSRYLVKRTGEKVFLECVQDMDHENMFWYRQDPGLGLRLIYFSYDVKMKEKGDIPEGYSVSREKKERFSLILESASTNQTSMYLCATHAGTEYEQYFGPGTRLTVT.

This clonotype was seen a handful of times. The V gene is TRBV4-1, the J gene TRBJ2-1; possible D gene TRBD1, 7 bases. The CDR3 covers 16 residues. CDR1 is MGHRA and CDR2 is YSYEKL in the germline V gene. The V and J ends lost 5 bases and 0 bases respectively, with 14 bases between them. CDR3 bases: TGCGCCAGCAGCTACCAGGGGGGAAGCTCCTACAATGAGCAGTTCTTC. It is translated as CASSYQGGSSYNEQFF.

This clonotype was counted at least ten times. The chain links TRBV4-1 to TRBJ2-7; a weak D match, TRBD1 (6 bases). The CDR3 covers 15 residues. Germline-derived CDR1 and CDR2 are MGHRA and YSYEKL. Trimming took off 4 bases at V and 0 bases at J, with 13 bases between the two ends. CDR3 in amino acids: CASSPTGSSSYEQYF. The CDR3 region has the DNA TGCGCCAGCAGCCCGACAGGCTCGAGCTCCTACGAGCAGTACTTC.

This clonotype was counted many times. The V call is TRBV4-1, the J call TRBJ1-2; TRBD1 matches at 9 bases. The V segment lost 0 bases and the J segment 4 bases; nucleotides outside the gene matches: 9. Per germline, CDR1 MGHRA and CDR2 YSYEKL. There are 17 residues in the CDR3. CDR3 nucleotides: TGCGCCAGCAGCCAAGATGGTGGGGGACAGGGCGGCTATGGCTACACCTTC. This sequence encodes CASSQDGGGQGGYGYTF.

This clonotype was observed at least ten times. This chain connects TRBV27 to TRBJ1-1; 7 bases are a match to TRBD1. The CDR3 is 16 residues long. Looked up from germline, CDR1 is MNHEY and CDR2 is SMNVEV (reference sequence). The junction had 12 bases not matched to a gene; V was cut back by 7 bases and J by 1 base. The CDR3 sequence: CASNLSYRGPNTEAFF. In nucleotides, the CDR3 is TGTGCCAGCAATCTATCCTACAGGGGTCCGAACACTGAAGCTTTCTTT.

This clonotype was observed many times. This chain uses TRBV30 with TRBJ2-3; D perhaps matches TRBD2 (5 bases). CDR3 length: 14 residues. The V gene lost 2 bases and the J gene lost 0 bases, with 9 bases spanning the gap. The germline V gene has CDR1 GTSNPN and CDR2 SVGIG (reference sequence). In DNA form, the CDR3 reads TGTGCCTGGAGTCAGGACTCAAGCACAGATACGCAGTATTTT. It specifies CAWSQDSSTDTQYF.

About this clonotype: Sequence at one end of the junction differs from germline and may be a read error. The J gene is TRBJ2-7, the V gene TRBV28; unclear D gene. The CDR3 is 13 residues long. The germline gives CDR1 MDHEN, CDR2 SYDVKM. The DNA for the CDR3 is TGTGCCAGCGGTTTTGGAGTGGGCTACGAGCAGTACTTC. This translates into CASGFGVGYEQYF.

This clonotype was seen ten or more times. This rearrangement joins TRBV5-5 to TRBJ2-7; D is unresolved. Looked up from germline, CDR1 is SGHKS and CDR2 is YYEKEE (reference sequence). CDR3 size: 15 residues. Between the trimmed V and J ends, which lost 2 bases and 2 bases, there was a span of 14 bases. In DNA form, the CDR3 reads TGTGCCAGCAGCTTTGAGGTAAACAATGCCTACGAGCAGTACTTC. This translates into CASSFEVNNAYEQYF.

This clonotype was seen many times. The chain carries TRBV5-6 and TRBJ1-1; D uncertain. The V gene's germline CDR1 is SGHDT and CDR2 YYEEEE. The length of the CDR3 is 16 residues. V was clipped by 4 bases and J by 3 bases, with 19 bases between them. CDR3 region: CASSPELGYPDTEAFF. The CDR3 coding sequence is TGTGCCAGCAGCCCAGAGTTGGGGTATCCGGACACTGAAGCTTTCTTT.